Shown below are 27 T cell receptor beta chains from a single sample sequenced in a study of cytomegalovirus exposure and HLA in healthy donors. Both 60 Vbeta primers and 13 Jbeta primers went into the PCR. TCRdb keeps only in-frame clones here, not all; method: immunoSEQ multiplex PCR. This table holds 170,000 or so clones, around four fifths found once. Material: PBMCs. Every receptor here comes from a woman under 40 in good health and CMV-seronegative.

As regards this clone: An end of the junction differs from the germline gene, which may be a read error. Other nucleotide sequences from this sample produce the same CDR3. The genes are TRBV7-8 and TRBJ1-1; 12 bases line up with TRBD1. Germline-derived CDR1 and CDR2 are SGHVS and FQNEAQ. The CDR3 runs to 17 residues. The CDR3: CASSPGTGGSWNTEAFF. CDR3 in DNA: TGTGCCAGCAGCCCAGGGACAGGGGGCAGTTGGAACACTGAAGCTTTTTTT.

The chain carries TRBV4-1 and TRBJ2-7; 8 nucleotides agree with TRBD2. The V segment lost 2 bases and the J segment 8 bases; nucleotides outside the gene matches: 20. The CDR3 contains 18 residues. CDR1 and CDR2 from the germline V gene are MGHRA and YSYEKL. The CDR3 is CASSQFRGGGSPLGKQYF. DNA for the CDR3: TGCGCCAGCAGCCAATTTCGGGGCGGGGGGAGTCCCTTGGGCAAGCAGTACTTC.

The chain couples TRBV25-1 to TRBJ1-1; 7 bases map to TRBD1. The germline V gene has CDR1 MGHDK and CDR2 SYGVNS. This CDR3 is built from 14 residues. The trim removed 0 bases at V and 5 bases at J, leaving 3 bases unmatched. CDR3: CASSEYPGGTEAFF. The CDR3 DNA follows: TGTGCCAGCAGTGAATACCCAGGGGGAACTGAAGCTTTCTTT.

This clone was seen just once. This chain links TRBV30 with TRBJ1-2; tentatively, D is TRBD1 (5 bases). Trimming left V 1 base short and J 5 bases short, with 17 bases between. Germline V CDR1 and CDR2: GTSNPN, SVGIG (reference sequence). The length of the CDR3 is 15 residues. CDR3 residues: CAWSAPGHKAYGYTF. In nucleotides, the CDR3 is TGTGCCTGGAGTGCCCCCGGACATAAAGCTTATGGCTACACCTTC.

The chain links TRBV15 to TRBJ2-5; D gene ambiguous. TRBJ2-7 explains the end of the DNA better; the J call may be wrong. Germline-derived CDR1 and CDR2 are LNHNV and YYDKDF (reference sequence). The CDR3 runs 13 residues. CDR3 coding DNA: TGTGCCACCAGCAGAGATACAGTCCACGAGCAGTACTTC. As protein: CATSRDTVHEQYF.

The V call is TRBV5-4, the J call TRBJ2-6; a weak D match, TRBD2 (6 bases). This CDR3 spans 17 amino acids. CDR1 SGHNT and CDR2 YYREEE come from the germline V gene (reference sequence). Trimming shortened V by 0 bases and J by 4 bases, and 14 bases separated the two germline ends. DNA of the CDR3: TGTGCCAGCAGCTTGGGGGCACTAGCTGCCGGGGCCAACGTCCTGACTTTC. It yields the protein CASSLGALAAGANVLTF.

This clone has a handful of counts. CDR3 bases: TGTGCCAGCCCCAGCAACCGGGACTACATCACAGATACGCAGTATTTT. It translates to CASPSNRDYITDTQYF. The chain couples TRBV2 to TRBJ2-3; 7 bases are a match to TRBD2. The CDR3 has 16 amino acids. Germline values: CDR1 SNHLY, CDR2 FYNNEI. The ends lost 8 bases at V and 2 bases at J; junction bases unmatched: 13.

This chain joins TRBV5-6 and TRBJ1-5; possibly TRBD1 for D (5 bases). The CDR3 is 16 residues long. V dropped 3 bases and J dropped 0 bases, with 13 bases sitting between them. Germline CDR1 is SGHDT and CDR2 is YYEEEE. As DNA, the CDR3 is TGTGCCAGCAGCTCGGGGGGAGTTTATAGCAATCAGCCCCAGCATTTT. It codes for CASSSGGVYSNQPQHF.

J is TRBJ2-1 and V is TRBV21-1; TRBD2, as called in the table, went unchecked against the DNA. TRBV21-1 has pseudogene status. The CDR3 consists of 17 residues. The CDR3 DNA reads TGTGCCAGCAGCAAAGCGGGCCAGCGGGGGGGCTCTCATGAGCAGTTCTTC. Protein product: CASSKAGQRGGSHEQFF.

The rearrangement links TRBV5-1 to TRBJ2-1; unclear D gene. The CDR3 covers 13 residues. Trimming shortened V by 0 bases and J by 10 bases, and 11 bases separated the two germline ends. Germline V gene data show CDR1 as SGHRS and CDR2 as YFSETQ. The DNA of the CDR3 is TGCGCCAGCAGCTTGGGCCTCTGGCAAGAGCAGTTCTTC. Residues: CASSLGLWQEQFF.

The chain is built from TRBV2 and TRBJ2-1; D ambiguous. There are 13 residues in the CDR3. The V and J ends lost 6 bases and 0 bases respectively, with 6 bases between them. CDR1 SNHLY and CDR2 FYNNEI come from the germline V gene. CDR3 DNA sequence: TGTGCCAGCAGCGCGGACTCCTACAATGAGCAGTTCTTC. As protein: CASSADSYNEQFF.

This chain connects TRBV18 to TRBJ2-7; 7 nucleotides line up with TRBD1. The CDR3 is 14 amino acids. With 3 bases clipped from V and 3 bases from J, the junction kept 5 bases outside the gene matches. Per germline, CDR1 KGHSH and CDR2 LQKENI. The CDR3 spells CASSPRQGSYEQYF. The CDR3 coding sequence is TGTGCCAGCTCACCCCGACAGGGAAGCTACGAGCAGTACTTC.

V is TRBV6-6 and J is TRBJ2-5; 7 bases align to TRBD2. The CDR3 contains 13 residues. J was trimmed by 5 bases and V by 6 bases; bases with no gene match: 6. CDR1 and CDR2 from the germline V gene are MNHNY and SVGAGI (reference sequence). The DNA for the CDR3 is TGTGCCAGCAGGGGCAGCGGGGAGGAGACCCAGTACTTC. Translation: CASRGSGEETQYF.

The chain uses TRBV18 and TRBJ1-3, with 10 bases fitting TRBD1. The J segment lost 4 bases and the V segment lost 4 bases, leaving 4 bases of the junction unmatched. CDR1 is KGHSH, CDR2 LQKENI, per germline. The CDR3 contains 15 residues. The CDR3 bases are TGTGCCAGCTCACTCGACAGGGGGCAAGGAAACACCATATATTTT. Translation gives CASSLDRGQGNTIYF.

This clone was recorded a few times. The chain employs TRBV19 and TRBJ1-3; D is possibly TRBD1 (5 bases). The V gene lost 3 bases and the J gene lost 0 bases, with 12 bases spanning the gap. The CDR3 is made up of 16 amino acids. The V gene's germline CDR1 is LNHDA and CDR2 SQIVND (reference sequence). The CDR3 coding sequence is TGTGCCAGTAGTATGTTGTCGGGGGGCTCTGGAAACACCATATATTTT. This sequence encodes CASSMLSGGSGNTIYF. Based on the CDR3 plus reference TRBV19 and TRBJ1-3, the full variable domain is DGGITQSPKYLFRKEGQNVTLSCEQNLNHDAMYWYRQDPGQGLRLIYYSQIVNDFQKGDIAEGYSVSREKKESFPLTVTSAQKNPTAFYLCASSMLSGGSGNTIYFGEGSWLTVV.

There are a few counts of this clone. The chain combines TRBV5-1 with TRBJ1-3; a possible D gene is TRBD1 (6 bases). This CDR3 has 16 residues. V lost 5 bases and J 0 bases, leaving 15 bases between the germline ends. Germline CDR1 and CDR2: SGHRS and YFSETQ. This CDR3 is CASRSQTGHSGNTIYF. As DNA, the CDR3 is TGCGCCAGCAGATCCCAGACAGGCCACTCTGGAAACACCATATATTTT.

CDR3 nucleotide sequence: TGCGCCAGCAGCCCCGGGGACAGGGGGAGAGGAAACACCATATATTTT. The encoded protein is CASSPGDRGRGNTIYF. This rearrangement joins TRBV5-1 to TRBJ1-3, with 11 bases identical to TRBD1. J was trimmed by 4 bases and V by 4 bases; bases with no gene match: 7. The CDR3 spans 16 residues. Germline CDR1 is SGHRS and CDR2 is YFSETQ.

The gene calls are TRBV6-1 and TRBJ2-7, with TRBD2 identical over 10 bases. CDR1 and CDR2 from the germline V gene are MNHNS and SASEGT. The V segment lost 3 bases and the J segment 4 bases; nucleotides outside the gene matches: 9. The CDR3 length is 16 residues. As DNA, the CDR3 is TGTGCCAGCAGTGAGAACCGAGCGGGGGGGTATTACGAGCAGTACTTC. Translation gives CASSENRAGGYYEQYF.

This chain connects TRBV6-1 to TRBJ1-1, with 11 bases aligning to TRBD1. This CDR3 is built from 14 residues. V gave up 6 bases and J gave up 5 bases; unmatched junction bases: 5. Germline V CDR1 and CDR2: MNHNS, SASEGT. As DNA, the CDR3 is TGTGCCAGCAGGACCGGGACAGGGGGGACTGAAGCTTTCTTT. As protein: CASRTGTGGTEAFF.

This clone has a single count. The chain has TRBV5-4 and TRBJ2-1, with 7 bases matching TRBD1. With 5 bases clipped from V and 4 bases from J, the junction kept 3 bases outside the gene matches. The CDR3 spans 13 residues. Per the germline V gene, CDR1 is SGHNT and CDR2 is YYREEE (reference sequence). Here the CDR3 reads CASRPGQYNEQFF. In nucleotides, the CDR3 is TGTGCCAGCAGGCCGGGACAGTACAATGAGCAGTTCTTC.

In its sample, this clone was seen a few times. This chain uses TRBV6-6 with TRBJ1-2; TRBD1 aligns across 8 bases. The CDR3 is 13 residues long. Germline loops: CDR1 MNHNY, CDR2 SVGAGI (reference sequence). J gave up 7 bases and V 7 bases, and 8 bases lay outside the gene matches. CDR3 nucleotide sequence: TGTGCCAGCACCCCTACAGGGGGGCCTGGCTACACCTTC. Amino acids: CASTPTGGPGYTF.

This CDR3 reads CASSSRDRNTEAFF. CDR3 in DNA: TGCGCCAGCAGCTCGAGGGACAGGAACACTGAAGCTTTCTTT. The J gene is TRBJ1-1, the V gene TRBV5-1; 7 positions agree with TRBD1. Germline lookup yields CDR1 SGHRS and CDR2 YFSETQ. With 3 bases clipped from V and 1 base from J, the junction kept 3 bases outside the gene matches. The CDR3 spans 14 residues.

The genes are TRBV6-1 and TRBJ1-5, with D possibly TRBD1 on 5 matching bases. V was shortened by 5 bases and J by 0 bases, with 5 bases between the two germline ends. CDR3 size: 13 residues. Germline V CDR1 and CDR2: MNHNS, SASEGT. The CDR3 coding sequence is TGTGCCAGCAGTCAGGGTAGCAATCAGCCCCAGCATTTT. Its protein product is CASSQGSNQPQHF.

The chain recombines TRBV4-2 with TRBJ1-4; unclear D gene. CDR3 length: 17 amino acids. The V end was cut by 0 bases, the J end by 2 bases, with 13 bases between. Per the germline V gene, CDR1 is LGHNA and CDR2 is YNFKEQ. CDR3: CASSQEAHVLTNEKLFF. CDR3 nucleotides: TGTGCCAGCAGCCAAGAAGCCCACGTTCTGACTAATGAAAAACTGTTTTTT.

The rearrangement joins TRBV21-1 to TRBJ2-3; the D call TRBD2 from the table was never checked on the DNA. TRBV21-1 is tagged as a pseudogene. The CDR3 runs to 15 residues. Here the CDR3 DNA reads TGTGCCAGCAGCTTAGAGGGAACCTTCACAGATACGCAGTATTTT. Translated: CASSLEGTFTDTQYF.

The chain recombines TRBV4-2 with TRBJ1-6; TRBD1 matches 7 bases. Germline V gene data show CDR1 as LGHNA and CDR2 as YNFKEQ. Germline trimming cut 0 bases from V and 7 bases from J; bases unmatched to any gene: 12. The CDR3 spans 18 residues. The CDR3 here is CASSQDPSGGEENSPLHF. The CDR3 region has the DNA TGTGCCAGCAGCCAAGATCCGTCAGGGGGAGAGGAAAATTCACCCCTCCACTTT.

CDR3: CAISEGGYEQYF. The CDR3 DNA reads TGTGCCATCAGTGAGGGCGGGTACGAGCAGTACTTC. The V gene is TRBV10-3, the J gene TRBJ2-7; TRBD2 might be the D (5 bases). Germline-derived CDR1 and CDR2 are ENHRY and SYGVKD. V gave up 2 bases and J gave up 4 bases, with 6 bases separating them. The CDR3 is 12 residues long.